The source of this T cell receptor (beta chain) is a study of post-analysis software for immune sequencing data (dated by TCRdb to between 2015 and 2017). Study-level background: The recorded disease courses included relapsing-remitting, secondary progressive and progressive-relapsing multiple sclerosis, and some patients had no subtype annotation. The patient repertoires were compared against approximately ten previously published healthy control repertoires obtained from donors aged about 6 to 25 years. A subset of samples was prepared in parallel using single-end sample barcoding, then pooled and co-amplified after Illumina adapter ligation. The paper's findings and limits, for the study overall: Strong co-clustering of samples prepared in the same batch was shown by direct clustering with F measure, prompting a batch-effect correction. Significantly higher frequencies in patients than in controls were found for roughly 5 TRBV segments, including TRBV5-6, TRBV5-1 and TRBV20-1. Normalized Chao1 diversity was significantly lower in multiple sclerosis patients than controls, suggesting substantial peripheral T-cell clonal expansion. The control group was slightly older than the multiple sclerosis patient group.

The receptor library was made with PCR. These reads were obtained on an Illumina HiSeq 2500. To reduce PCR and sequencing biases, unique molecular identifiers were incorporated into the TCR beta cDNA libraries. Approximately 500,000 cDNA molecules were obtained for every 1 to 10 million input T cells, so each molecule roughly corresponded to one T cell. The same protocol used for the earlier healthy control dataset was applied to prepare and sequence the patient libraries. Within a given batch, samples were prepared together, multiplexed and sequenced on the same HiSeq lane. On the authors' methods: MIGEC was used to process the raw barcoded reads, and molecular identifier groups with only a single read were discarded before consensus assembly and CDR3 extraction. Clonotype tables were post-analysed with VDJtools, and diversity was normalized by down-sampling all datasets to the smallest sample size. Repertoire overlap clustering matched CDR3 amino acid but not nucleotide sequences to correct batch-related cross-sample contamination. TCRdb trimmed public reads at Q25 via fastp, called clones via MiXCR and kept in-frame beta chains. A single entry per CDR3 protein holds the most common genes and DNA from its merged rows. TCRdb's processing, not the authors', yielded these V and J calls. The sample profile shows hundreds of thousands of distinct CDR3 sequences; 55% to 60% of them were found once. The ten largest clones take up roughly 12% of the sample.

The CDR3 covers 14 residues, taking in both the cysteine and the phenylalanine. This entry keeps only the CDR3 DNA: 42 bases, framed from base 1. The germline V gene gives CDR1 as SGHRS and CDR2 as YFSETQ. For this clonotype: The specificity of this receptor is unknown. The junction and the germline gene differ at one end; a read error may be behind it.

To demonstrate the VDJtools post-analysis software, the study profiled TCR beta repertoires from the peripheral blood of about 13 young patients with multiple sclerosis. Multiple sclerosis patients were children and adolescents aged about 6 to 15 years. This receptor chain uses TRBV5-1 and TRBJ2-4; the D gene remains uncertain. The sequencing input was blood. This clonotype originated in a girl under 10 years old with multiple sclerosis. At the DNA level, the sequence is TGCGCTAGCAGTGCCACCCTAGCCAAAAACATTCAGTACTTC. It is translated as CASSATLAKNIQYF.